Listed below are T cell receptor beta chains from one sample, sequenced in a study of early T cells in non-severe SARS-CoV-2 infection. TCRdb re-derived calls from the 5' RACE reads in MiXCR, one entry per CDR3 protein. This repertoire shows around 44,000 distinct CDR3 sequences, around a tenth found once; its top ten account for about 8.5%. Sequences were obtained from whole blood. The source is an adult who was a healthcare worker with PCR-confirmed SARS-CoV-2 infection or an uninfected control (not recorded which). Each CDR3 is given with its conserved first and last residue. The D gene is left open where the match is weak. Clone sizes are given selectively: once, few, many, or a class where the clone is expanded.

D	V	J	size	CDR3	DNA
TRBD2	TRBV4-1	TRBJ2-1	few	CASSPSGTSYNEQFF	TGCGCCAGCAGCCCTAGCGGGACCTCCTACAATGAGCAGTTCTTC
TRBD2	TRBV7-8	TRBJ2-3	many	CASSLLSGGWADTQYF	TGTGCCAGCAGCTTACTGTCGGGAGGGTGGGCAGATACGCAGTATTTT
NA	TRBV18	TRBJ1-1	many	CASSPPNSNSVSEAFF	TGTGCCAGCTCACCACCAAATTCCAATTCCGTTTCTGAAGCTTTCTTT
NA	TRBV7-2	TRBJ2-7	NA	CASSSGPSWGEQYF	TGTGCCAGCAGCTCTGGCCCTAGCTGGGGCGAGCAGTACTTC
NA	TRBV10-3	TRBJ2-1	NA	CAISESLEQFF	TGTGCCATCAGTGAGTCGCTGGAGCAGTTCTTC
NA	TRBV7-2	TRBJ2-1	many	CASRAERAPYNEQFF	TGTGCCAGCAGGGCAGAGCGGGCACCCTACAATGAGCAGTTCTTC
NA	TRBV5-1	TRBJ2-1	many	CASSLGVRTGESRYNEQFF	TGCGCCAGCAGCTTGGGGGTCAGAACGGGTGAGAGTCGCTACAATGAGCAGTTCTTC
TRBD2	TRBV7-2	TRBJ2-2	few	CASSLDSGRSGTGELFF	TGTGCCAGCAGCTTAGATAGCGGGAGGAGCGGAACCGGGGAGCTGTTTTTT
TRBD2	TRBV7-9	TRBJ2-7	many	CASSSGLAGLSEQYF	TGTGCCAGCAGCTCGGGACTAGCGGGGCTTAGTGAGCAGTACTTC
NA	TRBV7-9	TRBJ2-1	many	CASSLFGDGQFF	TGTGCCAGCAGCTTATTTGGCGATGGGCAGTTCTTC
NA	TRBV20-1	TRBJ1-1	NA	CSAISHSGTEAFF	TGCAGTGCTATTAGTCACAGCGGCACTGAAGCTTTCTTT
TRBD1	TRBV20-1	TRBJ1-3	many	CSAGDRATGNTIYF	TGCAGTGCCGGTGACAGGGCCACTGGAAACACCATATATTTT
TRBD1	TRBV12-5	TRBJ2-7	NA	CASGSGQGKGDEQYF	TGTGCTAGTGGTTCCGGACAGGGAAAAGGCGACGAGCAGTACTTC
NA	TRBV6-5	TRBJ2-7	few	CASREGFSEQYF	TGTGCCAGCAGGGAGGGATTCTCCGAGCAGTACTTC
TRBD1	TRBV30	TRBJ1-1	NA	CAWSATGGTEAFF	TGTGCCTGGAGTGCGACAGGGGGCACTGAAGCTTTCTTT
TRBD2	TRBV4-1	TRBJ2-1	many	CASRIAGNNEQFF	TGCGCCAGCAGGATAGCGGGTAACAATGAGCAGTTCTTC
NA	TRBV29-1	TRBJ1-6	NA	CSVAERAINSPLHF	TGCAGCGTAGCCGAGAGGGCCATCAATTCACCCCTCCACTTT
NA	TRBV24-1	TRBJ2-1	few	CATSDFVVFNHSYNEQFF	TGTGCCACCAGTGATTTTGTGGTGTTCAACCACTCCTACAATGAGCAGTTCTTC
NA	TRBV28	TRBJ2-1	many	CASSLPGADEQFF	TGTGCCAGCAGTTTACCCGGCGCAGATGAGCAGTTCTTC
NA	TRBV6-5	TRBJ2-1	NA	CASSYGSVDSYNEQFF	TGTGCCAGCAGTTACGGGTCGGTAGACTCCTACAATGAGCAGTTCTTC
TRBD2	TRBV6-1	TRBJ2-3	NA	CASSEAAGDTADTQYF	TGTGCCAGCAGTGAAGCCGCGGGAGATACGGCAGATACGCAGTATTTT
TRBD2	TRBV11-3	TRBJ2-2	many	CASSSRMTGTTITGELFF	TGTGCCAGCAGCTCCCGAATGACCGGGACTACGATCACCGGGGAGCTGTTTTTT
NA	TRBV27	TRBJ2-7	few	CASSLSGLHYEQYF	TGTGCCAGCAGTTTATCAGGGTTACACTACGAGCAGTACTTC
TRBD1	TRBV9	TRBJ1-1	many	CASSTGGGNTEAFF	TGTGCCAGCAGCACAGGGGGCGGGAACACTGAAGCTTTCTTT
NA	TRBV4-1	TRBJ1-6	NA	CASSQDSYNSPLHF	TGCGCCAGCAGCCAAGATTCCTATAATTCACCCCTCCACTTT
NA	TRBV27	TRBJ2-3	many	CASSTLLEFTDTQYF	TGTGCCAGCAGTACCCTCCTGGAGTTCACAGATACGCAGTATTTT
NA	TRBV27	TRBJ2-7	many	CASRGQTYEQYF	TGTGCCAGCAGGGGTCAGACCTACGAGCAGTACTTC
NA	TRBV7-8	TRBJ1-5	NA	CASSPYRQVSNWPQHF	TGTGCCAGCAGCCCGTACAGACAGGTTTCTAATTGGCCCCAGCATTTT
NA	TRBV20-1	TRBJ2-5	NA	CSARSGGGETQYF	TGCAGTGCTAGATCCGGGGGCGGAGAGACCCAGTACTTC
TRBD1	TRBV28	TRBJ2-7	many	CASPPRGQGDPYEQYF	TGTGCCAGCCCCCCTAGAGGACAGGGGGACCCCTACGAGCAGTACTTC
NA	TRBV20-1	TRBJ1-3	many	CSARAQPGGNTIYF	TGCAGTGCTAGGGCGCAGCCCGGGGGAAACACCATATATTTT
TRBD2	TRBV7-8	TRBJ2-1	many	CASSTLAGGYNEQFF	TGTGCCAGCAGCACCCTAGCGGGAGGTTACAATGAGCAGTTCTTC
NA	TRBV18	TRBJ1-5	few	CASSPPGTRGEDQPQHF	TGTGCCAGCTCACCACCTGGTACACGAGGGGAGGATCAGCCCCAGCATTTT
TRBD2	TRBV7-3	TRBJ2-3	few	CASSLETSGSADTQYF	TGTGCCAGCAGCCTAGAGACTAGCGGGAGCGCAGATACGCAGTATTTT
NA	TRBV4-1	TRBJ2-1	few	CASSQQIHEQFF	TGCGCCAGCAGCCAACAGATCCATGAGCAGTTCTTC
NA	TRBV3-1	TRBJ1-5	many	CASSQDPGGQPQHF	TGTGCCAGCAGCCAAGACCCTGGGGGCCAGCCCCAGCATTTT
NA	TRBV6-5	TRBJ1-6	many	CASSYSPAVYSSYNSPLHF	TGTGCCAGCAGTTACTCTCCAGCTGTCTACAGCTCCTATAATTCACCCCTCCACTTT
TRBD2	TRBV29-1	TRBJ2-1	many	CSVHSGTRSYNEQFF	TGCAGCGTCCATTCTGGGACTAGGTCCTACAATGAGCAGTTCTTC
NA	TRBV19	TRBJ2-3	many	CASSMSGTDTQYF	TGTGCCAGTAGTATGAGCGGGACAGATACGCAGTATTTT
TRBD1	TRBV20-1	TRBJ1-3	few	CSATPGTGRGNTIYF	TGCAGTGCTACCCCCGGGACAGGGCGAGGAAACACCATATATTTT
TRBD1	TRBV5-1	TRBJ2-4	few	CASSLQGAKNIQYF	TGCGCCAGCAGCTTACAGGGGGCCAAAAACATTCAGTACTTC
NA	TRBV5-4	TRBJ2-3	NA	CASSPRQSPDTRYF	TGTGCCAGCAGCCCCCGACAGTCGCCAGATACGCGGTATTTT
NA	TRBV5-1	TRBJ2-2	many	CASSLAGQRSGELFF	TGCGCCAGCAGCTTGGCTGGACAAAGGTCCGGGGAGCTGTTTTTT
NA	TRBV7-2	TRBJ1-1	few	CASSLVSGNTEAFF	TGTGCCAGCAGCTTAGTCTCAGGGAACACTGAAGCTTTCTTT
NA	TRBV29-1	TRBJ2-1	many	CSVAVSYNEQFF	TGCAGCGTAGCGGTTTCCTACAATGAGCAGTTCTTC
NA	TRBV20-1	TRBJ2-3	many	CSATTDTQYF	TGCAGTGCCACCACAGATACGCAGTATTTT
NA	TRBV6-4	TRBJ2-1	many	CASSDSPNPLDEQFF	TGTGCCAGCAGTGACTCTCCTAACCCCTTGGATGAGCAGTTCTTC
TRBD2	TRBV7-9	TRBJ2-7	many	CASSFPREGTGVYEQYF	TGTGCCAGCAGCTTCCCCCGGGAGGGCACGGGGGTCTACGAGCAGTACTTC
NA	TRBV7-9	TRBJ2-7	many	CASEPGETYEQYF	TGTGCCAGCGAGCCGGGCGAGACCTACGAGCAGTACTTC
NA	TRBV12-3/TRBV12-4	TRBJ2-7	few	CASSLGLRGGGAHSYEQYF	TGTGCCAGCAGTTTAGGGCTTAGAGGCGGGGGCGCACACTCCTACGAGCAGTACTTC
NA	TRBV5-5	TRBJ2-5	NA	CASSFVVDSETQYF	TGTGCCAGCAGCTTTGTAGTGGATTCGGAGACCCAGTACTTC